This T cell receptor beta chain appears in the sequencing data of a study of cytomegalovirus exposure and HLA in healthy donors. Study-level points and caveats: For TCR beta chains, V- and J-gene trimming was later linked to a missense DCLRE1C variant.

Remarks on this clone: Its antigen is undetermined.

PCR involved 60 Vbeta and 13 Jbeta primers. Using immunoSEQ multiplex PCR, the repertoire was profiled, and TCRdb retains in-frame clones only, with some absent. The sample yields approximately 150,000 clones, about three quarters seen once. This CDR3 region has 13 residues. V dropped 4 bases and J dropped 7 bases, with 16 bases sitting between them. Germline V gene data show CDR1 as SQVTM and CDR2 as ANQGSEA. Sequenced input: PBMCs. The TCR originated in a male donor in good health and CMV-seronegative. The chain combines TRBV29-1 with TRBJ1-1; possibly TRBD1 for D (5 bases). In DNA form, the CDR3 reads TGCAGCGTTGCCTCCCCAGGGTATGATGAAGCTTTCTTT. Translating it yields CSVASPGYDEAFF.